The 22 T cell receptor beta chains below all came from one sample that was sequenced in a study of T cell responses to AZD1222 COVID-19 vaccine. Produced via immunoSEQ multiplex PCR; TCRdb's table is partial and in-frame only. Among 130,000 or so clones listed, just over 85% were seen once. Sample: peripheral blood, taken on day 0 of AZD1222 vaccination. The source is an adult in good health.

The rearrangement links TRBV27 to TRBJ2-2, with D possibly matching TRBD2 (6 bases). The CDR3 sequence is 15 residues long. Germline assignment: CDR1 MNHEY and CDR2 SMNVEV (reference sequence). The V end lost 2 bases, the J end lost 0 bases, and 7 bases lay between the germline ends. The CDR3 sequence: CASSLAGPNTGELFF. DNA of the CDR3: TGTGCCAGCAGTTTAGCGGGACCGAACACCGGGGAGCTGTTTTTT.

This sequence joins TRBV5-1 and TRBJ2-3; 8 positions agree with TRBD2. The CDR3 is 15 amino acids. V shed 4 bases and J 1 base; nucleotides not matched to a gene: 5. Germline-derived CDR1 and CDR2 are SGHRS and YFSETQ. The CDR3 DNA follows: TGCGCCAGCAGCCCGGCGACTAGCGGCACAGATACGCAGTATTTT. Its protein product is CASSPATSGTDTQYF.

J is TRBJ2-7 and V is TRBV7-8; perhaps TRBD2 as D (5 bases). The CDR3 contains 13 residues. Looked up from germline, CDR1 is SGHVS and CDR2 is FQNEAQ. The V and J ends lost 8 bases and 7 bases respectively, with 18 bases between them. CDR3 sequence (DNA): TGTGCCAGCTGGGGAGCCGACCAATTGGAGCAGTACTTC. Translating gives CASWGADQLEQYF. The whole variable domain, remainder taken from reference TRBV7-8 and TRBJ2-7, is GAGVSQSPRYKVAKRGQDVALRCDPISGHVSLFWYQQALGQGPEFLTYFQNEAQLDKSGLPSDRFFAERPEGSVSTLKIQRTQQEDSAVYLCASWGADQLEQYFGPGTRLTVT.

V and J are TRBV30 and TRBJ1-1; a possible D gene is TRBD1 (5 bases). Germline assignment: CDR1 GTSNPN and CDR2 SVGIG (reference sequence). This CDR3 is 13 amino acids long. Deletions cut 3 bases from V and 1 base from J, with 9 bases between. As DNA, the CDR3 is TGTGCCTGGAGCCGACAGAGGAACACTGAAGCTTTCTTT. It codes for CAWSRQRNTEAFF.

This chain joins TRBV6-2 or TRBV6-3 and TRBJ1-1; D uncertain. The CDR3 has 13 residues. The ends were cut back, 4 bases at V and 1 base at J, with 7 bases in the middle. Germline V gene lookup returns CDR1 MNHEY and CDR2 SVGEGT. CDR3 coding DNA: TGTGCCAGCAGTTGGGGAGGGAACACTGAAGCTTTCTTT. Its translation: CASSWGGNTEAFF.

In regard to this clone: Other DNA sequences in the same sample also yield this CDR3. The chain couples TRBV18 to TRBJ2-7, with D perhaps assigned TRBD1 or TRBD2 (6 bases each). This CDR3 has 15 residues. V lost 0 bases to trimming and J lost 3 bases, with 12 bases between them. CDR1 and CDR2 from the germline V gene are KGHSH and LQKENI. The CDR3 DNA is TGTGCCAGCTCACCACCAGGGGGGCCTGTCTACGAGCAGTACTTC. Translated, it gives CASSPPGGPVYEQYF.

Of note for this clone: Within the sample, other DNA sequences also encode this same CDR3. The rearrangement links TRBV5-1 to TRBJ2-1; D uncertain. Germline loops: CDR1 SGHRS, CDR2 YFSETQ. The germline V and J ends were trimmed by 0 bases and 7 bases, with 5 bases remaining between them. The CDR3 loop spans 12 amino acids. CDR3 coding DNA: TGCGCCAGCAGCTTGGCCGGGAATGAGCAGTTCTTC. It translates to CASSLAGNEQFF.

The gene calls are TRBV27 and TRBJ2-7; D perhaps matches TRBD1 (6 bases). The CDR3 has 14 residues. Germline values: CDR1 MNHEY, CDR2 SMNVEV (reference sequence). Trimming removed 4 bases from V and 3 bases from J, with 13 bases in between. Here the CDR3 reads CASSSAQQGYEQYF. The CDR3 nucleotides read TGTGCCAGCAGTTCGGCCCAACAGGGCTACGAGCAGTACTTC.

This clone was counted once. The V and J genes are TRBV5-5 and TRBJ1-2; D is ambiguous. Germline V CDR1 and CDR2: SGHKS, YYEKEE (reference sequence). The CDR3 length is 14 residues. Trimming took 4 bases from V and 2 from J, leaving 12 bases between them. CDR3 sequence reads: CASSPQSPNYGYTF. The CDR3 bases are TGTGCCAGCAGCCCCCAGAGTCCCAACTATGGCTACACCTTC.

The chain joins TRBV9 to TRBJ2-7, with 7 bases fitting TRBD1. The CDR3 runs 13 residues. V lost 3 bases and J lost 6; bases outside the gene matches: 6. Per germline, CDR1 SGDLS and CDR2 YYNGEE. The CDR3 region has the DNA TGTGCCAGCAGCGCGCCCGGGACAGTCGAGCAGTACTTC. Translating it yields CASSAPGTVEQYF.

The rearrangement links TRBV13 to TRBJ1-2; D unclear. Germline V gene sequence: CDR1 PRHDT, CDR2 FYEKMQ (reference sequence). The CDR3 is made up of 14 amino acids. V shed 0 bases and J shed 7 bases, with 12 bases lying between them. DNA of the CDR3: TGTGCCAGCAGCTTAGGCCTGATGGAAGCTGGCTACACCTTC. It translates to CASSLGLMEAGYTF.

The chain joins TRBV3-1 (or the pseudogene TRBV3-2) to TRBJ2-7; TRBD1 or TRBD2 may be the D gene (5 bases each). CDR1 LGHDT and CDR2 YNNKEL come from the germline V gene (reference sequence). CDR3 length equals 16 residues. Trimming took 0 bases from V and 0 from J, leaving 12 bases between them. CDR3 loop: CASSQDSGRSSYEQYF. For the CDR3, the DNA is TGTGCCAGCAGCCAAGATTCGGGGCGGAGCTCCTACGAGCAGTACTTC.

The chain employs TRBV7-8 and TRBJ1-1; a weak D match, TRBD1 (5 bases). This CDR3 has 15 residues. Germline V CDR1 and CDR2: SGHVS, FQNEAQ. V was trimmed by 0 bases and J by 1 base, leaving 9 bases between them. The CDR3 DNA sequence: TGTGCCAGCAGCTTAGCCGGGACTGCGAACACTGAAGCTTTCTTT. Its translation: CASSLAGTANTEAFF.

The CDR3 sequence is CASSLDRVGNQPQHF. The CDR3 DNA reads TGTGCCAGCAGCTTAGACAGGGTGGGAAATCAGCCCCAGCATTTT. This chain joins TRBV7-8 and TRBJ1-5; perhaps TRBD1 as D (6 bases). The CDR3 consists of 15 residues. Germline V gene sequence: CDR1 SGHVS, CDR2 FQNEAQ. V lost 1 base to trimming and J lost 4 bases, with 11 bases between them.

This rearrangement joins TRBV20-1 to TRBJ2-7; D not certain. Trimming took off 6 bases at V and 4 bases at J, with 7 bases between the two ends. Germline CDR1 DFQATT, CDR2 SNEGSKA (reference sequence). The CDR3 loop spans 10 amino acids. The CDR3 DNA follows: TGCAGTGCCTTTAATTACGAGCAGTACTTC. Translation gives CSAFNYEQYF.

The CDR3 nucleotides are TGTGCCAGCAGCTTAAACAAGGGGCTTGATCAGCCCCAGCATTTT. It yields the protein CASSLNKGLDQPQHF. The chain recombines TRBV7-6 with TRBJ1-5, with D perhaps matching TRBD1 (5 bases). Germline loops: CDR1 SGHVS, CDR2 FNYEAQ. Trimming removed 2 bases at V and 5 bases at J, with 13 bases between. This CDR3 contains 15 residues.

The gene calls are TRBV29-1 and TRBJ1-2; D is possibly TRBD1 (6 bases). Germline CDR1 SQVTM, CDR2 ANQGSEA. V lost 0 bases to trimming and J lost 7 bases, with 15 bases between them. The CDR3 is 14 amino acids. The CDR3 bases are TGCAGCGTTGAAGATCATCGGGGGCCCGTTGGCTACACCTTC. This gives the protein CSVEDHRGPVGYTF. The complete variable domain, with remaining parts taken from reference TRBV29-1 and TRBJ1-2, reads SAVISQKPSRDICQRGTSLTIQCQVDSQVTMMFWYRQQPGQSLTLIATANQGSEATYESGFVIDKFPISRPNLTFSTLTVSNMSPEDSSIYLCSVEDHRGPVGYTFGSGTRLTVV.

V gene TRBV18 combines with J gene TRBJ1-5; 10 bases are shared with TRBD1. The CDR3 runs 15 residues. CDR1 KGHSH and CDR2 LQKENI come from the germline V gene. Trimming removed 4 bases from V and 3 bases from J; junction bases left unmatched: 3. CDR3 loop: CASSQGTGDNQPQHF. The CDR3 DNA follows: TGTGCCAGCTCACAAGGGACAGGGGACAATCAGCCCCAGCATTTT. Full variable domain (rest looked up from reference TRBV18 and TRBJ1-5): NAGVMQNPRHLVRRRGQEARLRCSPMKGHSHVYWYRQLPEEGLKFMVYLQKENIIDESGMPKERFSAEFPKEGPSILRIQQVVRGDSAAYFCASSQGTGDNQPQHFGDGTRLSIL.

A few counts support this clone. This chain links TRBV5-1 with TRBJ2-2; TRBD2 aligns across 12 bases. Germline values: CDR1 SGHRS, CDR2 YFSETQ. V shed 2 bases and J 5 bases; nucleotides not matched to a gene: 13. There are 19 residues in the CDR3. The CDR3 DNA sequence: TGCGCCAGCAGCTTAAACTCTAGCGGGAGGGCCAGAACTACCGGGGAGCTGTTTTTT. It codes for CASSLNSSGRARTTGELFF. The full variable domain, with the rest looked up from reference TRBV5-1 and TRBJ2-2, is KAGVTQTPRYLIKTRGQQVTLSCSPISGHRSVSWYQQTPGQGLQFLFEYFSETQRNKGNFPGRFSGRQFSNSRSEMNVSTLELGDSALYLCASSLNSSGRARTTGELFFGEGSRLTVL.

V is TRBV7-2 and J is TRBJ1-5; no clear D. Germline V gives CDR1 SGHTA, CDR2 FQGNSA. Deletions cut 1 base from V and 4 bases from J, with 11 bases between. The CDR3 is made up of 15 amino acids. CDR3 nucleotides: TGTGCCAGCAGCTTAGGAGGTCAACCTAATCAGCCCCAGCATTTT. This gives the protein CASSLGGQPNQPQHF.

This chain uses TRBV5-1 with TRBJ2-1; D is unresolved. The CDR3 length is 13 residues. Germline V gene lookup returns CDR1 SGHRS and CDR2 YFSETQ. V was clipped by 2 bases and J by 5 bases, with 8 bases between them. CDR3 residues: CASSFAGNNEQFF. The CDR3 DNA reads as TGCGCCAGCAGCTTTGCAGGCAACAATGAGCAGTTCTTC. Together with reference TRBV5-1 and TRBJ2-1, the CDR3 gives the full variable domain: KAGVTQTPRYLIKTRGQQVTLSCSPISGHRSVSWYQQTPGQGLQFLFEYFSETQRNKGNFPGRFSGRQFSNSRSEMNVSTLELGDSALYLCASSFAGNNEQFFGPGTRLTVL.

This clone was seen only once. This rearrangement joins TRBV12-3 or TRBV12-4 to TRBJ2-2; D remains unclear. Trimming took off 6 bases at V and 2 bases at J, with 4 bases between the two ends. This CDR3 has 12 residues. CDR3 amino acids: CASRVNTGELFF. The CDR3 region has the DNA TGTGCCAGCAGGGTAAACACCGGGGAGCTGTTTTTT.